This T cell receptor (beta chain) was profiled in a study of cytomegalovirus exposure and HLA in healthy donors. It was with 60 Vbeta and 13 Jbeta primers that the PCR ran. The repertoire was sequenced with immunoSEQ multiplex PCR; TCRdb's copy has only in-frame clones and lacks some. The sample lists around 200,000 clones; roughly four fifths were seen once. The CDR3 length is 16 residues. CDR1 is SGHNT, CDR2 YYREEE, per germline (reference sequence). J lost 0 bases, V lost 2 bases, and 4 bases had no gene match. This clone was observed a single time. Its antigen is unidentified. Study results and caveats: Later analysis showed most CMV-associated TCR beta chains appearing HLA-restricted.

The TCR comes from a young man in good health and CMV-seronegative. The sample comprised PBMCs. The chain carries TRBV5-4 and TRBJ1-5; 8 bases are a match to TRBD1. The CDR3 DNA follows: TGTGCCAGCAGCTTTGGCGGGACAGGTAGCAATCAGCCCCAGCATTTT. Translating gives CASSFGGTGSNQPQHF.